Each of the 17 T cell receptor beta chains below was sequenced from the same sample in a study of blood T cell repertoires in COVID-19. This table comes from immunoSEQ multiplex PCR, and its TCRdb copy is limited to in-frame clones, with some not included. The data hold some 300,000 clones, with approximately 80% observed a single time. The sample was peripheral blood. The source of these receptors is a woman aged 50 to 60 with active or convalescent COVID-19.

The chain employs TRBV7-9 and TRBJ1-1; TRBD1 aligns across 7 bases. The length of the CDR3 is 15 residues. V lost 11 bases, J lost 0 bases, and 12 bases stayed unmatched. The germline CDR1 and CDR2 sequences are SEHNR and FQNEAQ (reference sequence). In DNA form, the CDR3 reads TGTGCCGGAGGTTTGGACAGGCCAATGAACACTGAAGCTTTCTTT. This translates into CAGGLDRPMNTEAFF.

J is TRBJ1-2 and V is TRBV30; D ambiguous. V was shortened by 1 base and J by 1 base, with 13 bases between the two germline ends. The CDR3 loop spans 15 amino acids. Germline-derived CDR1 and CDR2 are GTSNPN and SVGIG (reference sequence). CDR3 DNA sequence: TGTGCCTGGAGTGCCAACGCGATAGTTAACTATGGCTACACCTTC. Protein sequence: CAWSANAIVNYGYTF.

V and J are TRBV5-8 and TRBJ2-3; TRBD2 might be the D (6 bases). Germline values: CDR1 SGHTS, CDR2 YDEGEE. The length of the CDR3 is 17 residues. Trimming stripped 4 bases from V and 7 bases from J, with 25 bases between. The CDR3 reads CASSMPGTSKPLNTQYF. CDR3 sequence (DNA): TGTGCCAGCAGCATGCCCGGGACTTCGAAACCGCTTAATACGCAGTATTTT.

The chain has TRBV5-6 and TRBJ2-7, with D possibly being TRBD2 (6 bases). Looked up from germline, CDR1 is SGHDT and CDR2 is YYEEEE. V was pared by 7 bases and J by 2 bases, with 13 bases between. The CDR3 totals 13 residues. Here the CDR3 DNA reads TGTGCCAGCTCGGAACTAGCTGCCTACGAGCAGTACTTC. Residues: CASSELAAYEQYF.

The chain recombines TRBV7-9 with TRBJ2-7; 9 nucleotides agree with TRBD1. This CDR3 is built from 18 residues. Germline V gene sequence: CDR1 SEHNR, CDR2 FQNEAQ (reference sequence). J gave up 0 bases and V 3 bases, and 12 bases lay outside the gene matches. As DNA, the CDR3 is TGTGCCAGCAGCTTCCCGGGACAGGGACCGGGGAACTCCTACGAGCAGTACTTC. Its protein is CASSFPGQGPGNSYEQYF.

Remarks on this clone: An end of the junction does not agree with germline; a read error may underlie this. The rearrangement links TRBV23-1 to TRBJ2-1; 7 bases line up with TRBD2. TRBV23-1 is assigned to the ORF class and has an uncertain function. CDR3 length: 12 amino acids. CDR3 DNA sequence: TGCGCCAGCAGTCAATCTGGGGACTATGGGGTCTTC. This gives the protein CASSQSGDYGVF.

The chain links TRBV3-1 (or the pseudogene TRBV3-2) to TRBJ2-1; D is possibly TRBD2 (6 bases). Germline-derived CDR1 and CDR2 are LGHDT and YNNKEL (reference sequence). There are 17 residues in the CDR3. Trimming removed 4 bases from V and 3 bases from J, with 19 bases in between. CDR3 DNA sequence: TGTGCCAGCAGCCCCGACGGAGGAGGGAGTATCTACAATGAGCAGTTCTTC. Translating gives CASSPDGGGSIYNEQFF.

The gene calls are TRBV5-4 and TRBJ2-2; 11 bases agree with TRBD1. Germline V gene lookup returns CDR1 SGHNT and CDR2 YYREEE (reference sequence). Trimming at V came to 3 bases and at J to 7 bases, leaving 5 bases not matched to a gene. This CDR3 has 15 residues. CDR3 region: CASSSGQGAGGELFF. The CDR3 coding sequence is TGTGCCAGCAGCTCTGGACAGGGGGCTGGCGGGGAGCTGTTTTTT.

This chain uses TRBV28 with TRBJ2-2, with D possibly matching TRBD2 (7 bases). The CDR3 runs to 15 residues. V was trimmed by 10 bases and J by 2 bases, leaving 17 bases between them. Germline CDR1 MDHEN, CDR2 SYDVKM. The CDR3 reads CAISEGGINTGELFF. In nucleotides, the CDR3 is TGTGCCATTTCGGAGGGGGGGATTAACACCGGGGAGCTGTTTTTT.

The rearrangement links TRBV5-1 to TRBJ1-4; 9 bases fit TRBD1. V was pared by 0 bases and J by 4 bases, with 13 bases of the junction left unmatched. Germline V CDR1 and CDR2: SGHRS, YFSETQ. The CDR3 runs 19 residues. The CDR3 protein is CASSLVPTGGAQNNEKLFF. CDR3 nucleotide sequence: TGCGCCAGCAGCTTGGTTCCGACAGGGGGAGCACAGAATAATGAAAAACTGTTTTTT.

The chain is built from TRBV5-6 and TRBJ1-2, with unresolved D. Germline CDR1 reads SGHDT; CDR2 reads YYEEEE. This CDR3 spans 11 amino acids. V was clipped by 7 bases and J by 7 bases, with 11 bases between them. The chain's CDR3 is CASRRASGYTF. Here the CDR3 DNA reads TGTGCCAGCCGGAGGGCGTCTGGCTACACCTTC. Based on the CDR3 plus reference TRBV5-6 and TRBJ1-2, the full variable domain is DAGVTQSPTHLIKTRGQQVTLRCSPKSGHDTVSWYQQALGQGPQFIFQYYEEEERQRGNFPDRFSGHQFPNYSSELNVNALLLGDSALYLCASRRASGYTFGSGTRLTVV.

This chain connects TRBV7-2 to TRBJ1-1; D gene ambiguous. This CDR3 spans 13 amino acids. V lost 3 bases, J lost 0 bases, and 5 bases lay in between. The germline gives CDR1 SGHTA, CDR2 FQGNSA. CDR3 nucleotides: TGTGCCAGCAGCTTCCCCGTGAACACTGAAGCTTTCTTT. This codes for CASSFPVNTEAFF. The full variable domain, its missing parts supplied by reference TRBV7-2 and TRBJ1-1, is GAGVSQSPSNKVTEKGKDVELRCDPISGHTALYWYRQSLGQGLEFLIYFQGNSAPDKSGLPSDRFSAERTGGSVSTLTIQRTQQEDSAVYLCASSFPVNTEAFFGQGTRLTVV.

The rearrangement joins TRBV5-1 to TRBJ1-6; 9 positions match TRBD1. Germline V lookup: CDR1 SGHRS, CDR2 YFSETQ. The CDR3 covers 14 residues. J gave up 8 bases and V 4 bases, and 4 bases lay outside the gene matches. The CDR3 protein is CASSETGGDSPLHF. In DNA, the CDR3 is TGCGCCAGCAGCGAGACAGGGGGGGATTCACCCCTCCACTTT.

The rearrangement joins TRBV15 to TRBJ1-5; perhaps TRBD1 as D (5 bases). The CDR3 sequence is 17 residues long. Trimming cost V 6 bases and J 2 bases, with 20 bases left between them. CDR1 and CDR2 from the germline V gene are LNHNV and YYDKDF (reference sequence). This CDR3 is CATSTGTGRGGNQPQHF. The CDR3 nucleotides are TGTGCCACCAGTACCGGGACTGGCAGAGGGGGCAATCAGCCCCAGCATTTT.

The V and J genes are TRBV5-1 and TRBJ2-3, with a possible D match to TRBD2 (5 bases). Trimming pared 4 bases from V and 0 bases from J, leaving 12 bases between. From germline, CDR1 is SGHRS and CDR2 YFSETQ. The CDR3 contains 15 residues. The CDR3 coding sequence is TGCGCCAGCAGCCTCGCGGGCTCTAGCACAGATACGCAGTATTTT. This gives the protein CASSLAGSSTDTQYF. Full variable domain (remainder filled in from reference TRBV5-1 and TRBJ2-3): KAGVTQTPRYLIKTRGQQVTLSCSPISGHRSVSWYQQTPGQGLQFLFEYFSETQRNKGNFPGRFSGRQFSNSRSEMNVSTLELGDSALYLCASSLAGSSTDTQYFGPGTRLTVL.

The genes are TRBV19 and TRBJ2-7, with TRBD1 matching over 7 bases. This CDR3 has 14 residues. Germline V gene data show CDR1 as LNHDA and CDR2 as SQIVND (reference sequence). Trimming at V came to 1 base and at J to 4 bases, leaving 4 bases not matched to a gene. The CDR3: CASSIGQGTYEQYF. CDR3 in DNA: TGTGCCAGTAGTATAGGACAGGGAACATACGAGCAGTACTTC.

The V gene is TRBV25-1, the J gene TRBJ2-1, with 9 bases that match TRBD2. The CDR3 runs 15 residues. The V segment lost 6 bases and the J segment 8 bases; nucleotides outside the gene matches: 11. In germline, CDR1 is MGHDK, CDR2 SYGVNS. For the CDR3, the DNA is TGTGCCAGCAGCCGGGCTAGCGGGATATTGGATGAGCAGTTCTTC. It specifies CASSRASGILDEQFF. The full variable domain, rest sourced from reference TRBV25-1 and TRBJ2-1, is EADIYQTPRYLVIGTGKKITLECSQTMGHDKMYWYQQDPGMELHLIHYSYGVNSTEKGDLSSESTVSRIRTEHFPLTLESARPSHTSQYLCASSRASGILDEQFFGPGTRLTVL.